The 16 T cell receptor beta chains below all came from one sample that was sequenced in a study of blood T cell repertoires in COVID-19. Measured with immunoSEQ multiplex PCR; TCRdb has only the in-frame clones, and not every one. The top ten clones hold about 11% of a sample with roughly 180,000 clones, 75% to 85% of them seen once. The sequencing input was peripheral blood. Receptors were obtained from a woman aged 40 to 50 with COVID-19, enrolled during active disease.

The chain combines TRBV30 with TRBJ1-2; perhaps TRBD1 as D (5 bases). The CDR3 loop spans 14 amino acids. V dropped 3 bases and J dropped 5 bases, with 16 bases sitting between them. The germline V gene encodes CDR1 GTSNPN and CDR2 SVGIG (reference sequence). CDR3 sequence reads: CAWRPSGERYGYTF. As DNA, the CDR3 is TGTGCCTGGAGACCCTCGGGGGAGCGGTATGGCTACACCTTC.

This chain uses TRBV30 with TRBJ2-7; D call uncertain. Germline CDR1 reads GTSNPN; CDR2 reads SVGIG (reference sequence). Trimming shortened V by 2 bases and J by 2 bases, and 7 bases separated the two germline ends. The CDR3 is made up of 12 amino acids. The CDR3 reads CAWSIQAYEQYF. As DNA, the CDR3 is TGTGCCTGGAGTATCCAGGCCTACGAGCAGTACTTC.

This rearrangement joins TRBV29-1 to TRBJ2-2; the match to TRBD1 covers 11 bases. This CDR3 is 16 amino acids long. V was clipped by 5 bases and J by 0 bases; unmatched bases: 5. Germline V gives CDR1 SQVTM, CDR2 ANQGSEA. The CDR3 sequence is CSVSGTGGANTGELFF. DNA of the CDR3: TGCAGCGTTTCCGGGACAGGGGGAGCGAACACCGGGGAGCTGTTTTTT.

This chain connects TRBV15 to TRBJ2-3; 10 nucleotides align to TRBD1. Germline V gene data show CDR1 as LNHNV and CDR2 as YYDKDF (reference sequence). The trim removed 4 bases at V and 6 bases at J, leaving 7 bases unmatched. The CDR3 sequence is 15 residues long. The CDR3 DNA reads as TGTGCCACCAGCACAAGACAGGGGGCAGGGGATACGCAGTATTTT. Translated: CATSTRQGAGDTQYF.

This chain uses TRBV9 with TRBJ1-1; D uncertain. This CDR3 is built from 14 residues. The V and J ends lost 0 bases and 2 bases respectively, with 8 bases between them. Germline CDR1 and CDR2: SGDLS and YYNGEE. The CDR3 loop is CASSVGRLNTEAFF. DNA for the CDR3: TGTGCCAGCAGCGTAGGACGACTAAACACTGAAGCTTTCTTT.

Regarding this clone: The sample has other DNA sequences that encode this CDR3 too. The chain has TRBV19 and TRBJ1-2; D gene uncertain. Deletions cut 8 bases from V and 1 base from J, with 5 bases between. The CDR3 spans 11 residues. The V gene's germline CDR1 is LNHDA and CDR2 SQIVND (reference sequence). CDR3 region: CASSRNYGYTF. CDR3 in DNA: TGTGCCAGTTCCCGTAACTATGGCTACACCTTC.

The table lists this clone with a few counts. V is TRBV15 and J is TRBJ2-3; 8 nucleotides match TRBD2. In germline, CDR1 is LNHNV, CDR2 YYDKDF (reference sequence). The CDR3 is 19 residues long. The V segment lost 1 base and the J segment 2 bases; nucleotides outside the gene matches: 14. The CDR3: CATSRVGSGASPPTDTQYF. Written as DNA, the CDR3 is TGTGCCACCAGCAGAGTAGGTAGCGGGGCGTCGCCCCCCACAGATACGCAGTATTTT.

The rearrangement joins TRBV6-1 to TRBJ2-7; 9 nucleotides align to TRBD1. The CDR3 covers 15 residues. CDR1 MNHNS and CDR2 SASEGT come from the germline V gene. V shed 3 bases and J 5 bases; nucleotides not matched to a gene: 8. CDR3 amino acids: CASSDRQGERDEQYF. CDR3 nucleotide sequence: TGTGCCAGCAGTGACCGACAGGGGGAAAGGGACGAGCAGTACTTC.

This chain links TRBV27 with TRBJ1-5; the D gene is possibly TRBD1 (6 bases). Trimming took off 6 bases at V and 0 bases at J, with 12 bases between the two ends. Germline CDR1 is MNHEY and CDR2 is SMNVEV (reference sequence). CDR3 length equals 15 residues. The chain's CDR3 is CASSMDSFSNQPQHF. The DNA of the CDR3 is TGTGCCAGCAGCATGGACAGTTTTAGCAATCAGCCCCAGCATTTT.

This clone has only one observation. This rearrangement joins TRBV5-4 to TRBJ1-3; D call uncertain. The CDR3 is 14 amino acids. Germline CDR1 is SGHNT and CDR2 is YYREEE (reference sequence). Trimming removed 4 bases at V and 7 bases at J, with 15 bases between. The DNA of the CDR3 is TGTGCCAGCAGCGCGTTCGGGTCATCGAACACCATATATTTT. This translates into CASSAFGSSNTIYF. The full variable domain, with the rest looked up from reference TRBV5-4 and TRBJ1-3, is ETGVTQSPTHLIKTRGQQVTLRCSSQSGHNTVSWYQQALGQGPQFIFQYYREEENGRGNFPPRFSGLQFPNYSSELNVNALELDDSALYLCASSAFGSSNTIYFGEGSWLTVV.

The genes are TRBV18 and TRBJ2-5; no clear D. CDR1 and CDR2 (germline): KGHSH, LQKENI. The CDR3 is made up of 15 amino acids. The V gene lost 5 bases and the J gene lost 1 base, with 14 bases spanning the gap. This CDR3 is CASSTRLQSQETQYF. CDR3 bases: TGTGCCAGCTCAACAAGATTACAAAGCCAAGAGACCCAGTACTTC.

The rearrangement uses TRBV27 and TRBJ2-3; D may be TRBD2 (5 bases). CDR3 length: 14 residues. Trimming removed 6 bases at V and 4 bases at J, with 14 bases between. The germline V gene encodes CDR1 MNHEY and CDR2 SMNVEV (reference sequence). The CDR3: CASRMLRGSDTQYF. The CDR3 nucleotides are TGTGCCAGCAGGATGCTCCGGGGTTCAGATACGCAGTATTTT.

The chain carries TRBV19 and TRBJ1-6; 10 nucleotides agree with TRBD1. V trimming: 5 bases; J trimming: 10 bases; junction bases outside the gene matches: 8. The CDR3 covers 15 residues. The germline CDR1 and CDR2 sequences are LNHDA and SQIVND (reference sequence). CDR3 bases: TGTGCCAGTAGTGAAGGACAGGGGGTGAGGTCACCCCTCCACTTT. Amino acids: CASSEGQGVRSPLHF.

Comments on this clone: The CDR3 carries no conserved terminal phenylalanine or tryptophan, so it likely arises from a read error. It is unclear where the CDR3 begins or ends on the DNA, so no DNA is shown, and the CDR3 is as TCRdb lists it. The chain links TRBV20-1 to TRBJ1-1; TRBD1, the D gene given by the table, was not confirmed from the DNA. The CDR3 is 10 residues long, counting both termini. The germline V gene has CDR1 DFQATT and CDR2 SNEGSKA (reference sequence). The CDR3 region is CSASDRQALV.

This clone was seen a handful of times. The rearrangement joins TRBV6-5 to TRBJ1-1, with D possibly matching TRBD1 (6 bases). V was trimmed by 2 bases and J by 5 bases, leaving 15 bases between them. The CDR3 contains 15 residues. Germline CDR1 is MNHEY and CDR2 is SVGAGI. DNA of the CDR3: TGTGCCAGCAGTTACAGTCTAGGGGGAAAGACTGAAGCTTTCTTT. This encodes CASSYSLGGKTEAFF.

This clone was counted only a few times. This rearrangement joins TRBV4-2 to TRBJ2-3; D may be TRBD1 (5 bases). Germline CDR1 reads LGHNA; CDR2 reads YNFKEQ. CDR3 length equals 17 residues. Trimming stripped 1 base from V and 7 bases from J, with 21 bases between. The CDR3 DNA reads as TGTGCCAGCAGCCAAGGTCCCTTCGCCTACTCAGGGTATACGCAGTATTTT. Translating gives CASSQGPFAYSGYTQYF.